Below, 24 T cell receptor beta chains from the same sample are listed, as sequenced in a study of blood T cell repertoires in COVID-19. The table came from immunoSEQ multiplex PCR; TCRdb's copy has only in-frame clones and leaves some out. Among 200,000 to 250,000 clones, around nine tenths were seen once, and the ten largest hold 1.5% to 2%. Sequences were obtained from PBMCs or T cells enriched from blood (not recorded which). These receptors were obtained from a young woman who had recovered from COVID-19.

The CDR3: CASSLRAVNEKLFF. The CDR3 DNA reads TGTGCCAGCAGCTTACGAGCGGTTAATGAAAAACTGTTTTTT. The chain has TRBV7-2 and TRBJ1-4; D remains ambiguous. CDR3 length: 14 residues. Trimming removed 2 bases at V and 4 bases at J, with 8 bases between. Looked up from germline, CDR1 is SGHTA and CDR2 is FQGNSA.

The rearrangement links TRBV28 to TRBJ2-7, with TRBD1 matching over 7 bases. Trimming at V came to 5 bases and at J to 0 bases, leaving 7 bases not matched to a gene. The V gene's germline CDR1 is MDHEN and CDR2 SYDVKM. The length of the CDR3 is 15 residues. This CDR3 reads CASSSSAGGSYEQYF. In DNA, the CDR3 is TGTGCCAGCAGTAGCAGTGCAGGGGGCTCCTACGAGCAGTACTTC.

J is TRBJ2-1 and V is TRBV4-2, with 10 bases matching TRBD2. J was trimmed by 6 bases and V by 3 bases; bases with no gene match: 5. The CDR3 spans 15 residues. Germline lookup yields CDR1 LGHNA and CDR2 YNFKEQ. In DNA form, the CDR3 reads TGTGCCAGCAGCCAGAGCGGGGGGGTCTCCAATGAGCAGTTCTTC. Its protein is CASSQSGGVSNEQFF.

The chain links TRBV20-1 to TRBJ2-7; no clear D gene. Trimming cost V 6 bases and J 4 bases, with 10 bases left between them. The germline gives CDR1 DFQATT, CDR2 SNEGSKA (reference sequence). The CDR3 covers 11 residues. CDR3 loop: CSALDGYEQYF. The CDR3 DNA is TGCAGTGCCCTAGACGGTTACGAGCAGTACTTC.

The chain joins TRBV4-1 to TRBJ1-6; D is perhaps TRBD1 (5 bases). The germline V gene has CDR1 MGHRA and CDR2 YSYEKL. Trimming took off 0 bases at V and 10 bases at J, with 13 bases between the two ends. The CDR3 extends over 15 amino acids. The CDR3 region is CASSQEQGLGSPLHF. CDR3 DNA sequence: TGCGCCAGCAGCCAAGAGCAGGGTTTGGGATCACCCCTCCACTTT.

This sequence joins TRBV7-3 and TRBJ2-3; 13 bases fit TRBD2. The CDR3 covers 16 residues. The V segment lost 4 bases and the J segment 4 bases; nucleotides outside the gene matches: 5. From germline, CDR1 is SGHTA and CDR2 FQGTGA. CDR3 sequence reads: CASSYGLAGAADTQYF. The CDR3 region has the DNA TGTGCCAGCAGCTACGGACTAGCGGGGGCAGCAGATACGCAGTATTTT. Using reference TRBV7-3 and TRBJ2-3 for the parts outside the CDR3, the full variable domain is GAGVSQTPSNKVTEKGKYVELRCDPISGHTALYWYRQSLGQGPEFLIYFQGTGAADDSGLPNDRFFAVRPEGSVSTLKIQRTERGDSAVYLCASSYGLAGAADTQYFGPGTRLTVL.

This sequence joins TRBV5-6 and TRBJ1-2, with 9 bases fitting TRBD1. This CDR3 spans 14 amino acids. The germline gives CDR1 SGHDT, CDR2 YYEEEE. V gave up 3 bases and J gave up 4 bases; unmatched junction bases: 4. CDR3 nucleotides: TGTGCCAGCAGCTATACAGGGGGCGGCTATGGCTACACCTTC. It translates to CASSYTGGGYGYTF.

This clone has just one count. J is TRBJ1-2 and V is TRBV5-1; 8 bases line up with TRBD1. Germline V gene lookup returns CDR1 SGHRS and CDR2 YFSETQ. Trimming at V came to 4 bases and at J to 3 bases, leaving 14 bases not matched to a gene. The CDR3 contains 17 residues. CDR3 residues: CASSRKGTGELYYGYTF. The DNA for the CDR3 is TGCGCCAGCAGCCGCAAGGGGACAGGAGAGCTCTACTATGGCTACACCTTC.

This chain joins TRBV5-6 and TRBJ2-5, with 7 bases fitting TRBD2. CDR3 length: 14 residues. Trimming removed 7 bases from V and 5 bases from J; junction bases left unmatched: 11. The V gene's germline CDR1 is SGHDT and CDR2 YYEEEE. This chain's CDR3 is CASLERELRETQYF. The CDR3 DNA follows: TGTGCCAGCTTGGAGCGGGAACTCCGGGAGACCCAGTACTTC.

The chain combines TRBV3-1 (or the pseudogene TRBV3-2) with TRBJ1-2; the D gene is possibly TRBD1 (5 bases). Trimming stripped 3 bases from V and 6 bases from J, with 5 bases between. The CDR3 runs to 11 residues. Germline V gene sequence: CDR1 LGHDT, CDR2 YNNKEL (reference sequence). CDR3 DNA: TGTGCCAGCAGCCACAGGGATGGCTACACCTTC. Translated: CASSHRDGYTF.

The rearrangement uses TRBV5-1 and TRBJ2-1; maybe TRBD2 (6 bases). Trimming took off 4 bases at V and 2 bases at J, with 13 bases between the two ends. This CDR3 is 15 amino acids long. Germline V gene lookup returns CDR1 SGHRS and CDR2 YFSETQ. CDR3 region: CASSVPEGAYNEQFF. DNA of the CDR3: TGCGCCAGCAGCGTCCCGGAGGGAGCCTACAATGAGCAGTTCTTC.

This sequence joins TRBV6-5 and TRBJ1-1; D possibly corresponds to TRBD1 (6 bases). Germline values: CDR1 MNHEY, CDR2 SVGAGI. The CDR3 is made up of 14 amino acids. With 6 bases removed from V and 3 bases from J, the gap between germline ends came to 14 bases. The CDR3 protein is CASRRGALDTEAFF. As DNA, the CDR3 is TGTGCCAGCAGACGGGGGGCGCTGGACACTGAAGCTTTCTTT.

The J gene is TRBJ2-7, the V gene TRBV5-1; D call uncertain. This CDR3 contains 13 residues. The germline gives CDR1 SGHRS, CDR2 YFSETQ. The V gene lost 1 base and the J gene lost 2 bases, with 7 bases spanning the gap. The CDR3 loop is CASSLNSAYEQYF. The CDR3 DNA reads TGCGCCAGCAGCTTGAACAGTGCCTACGAGCAGTACTTC. The variable domain in full, completed from reference TRBV5-1 and TRBJ2-7, reads KAGVTQTPRYLIKTRGQQVTLSCSPISGHRSVSWYQQTPGQGLQFLFEYFSETQRNKGNFPGRFSGRQFSNSRSEMNVSTLELGDSALYLCASSLNSAYEQYFGPGTRLTVT.

V usage is TRBV4-2 and J usage is TRBJ1-5; tentatively, D is TRBD1 (5 bases). V lost 7 bases and J lost 0, with 16 bases in between. Per germline, CDR1 LGHNA and CDR2 YNFKEQ. CDR3 length: 16 amino acids. The CDR3 sequence is CASKEPTVYSNQPQHF. Here the CDR3 DNA reads TGTGCCAGCAAAGAGCCGACAGTTTATAGCAATCAGCCCCAGCATTTT.

The DNA of the CDR3 is TGTGCCACCAGTGATTTTGGGCGGGGGGGCCTCCATGAGCAGTTCTTC. Translated, it gives CATSDFGRGGLHEQFF. V and J are TRBV24-1 and TRBJ2-1; 9 bases match TRBD2. The CDR3 sequence is 16 residues long. In germline, CDR1 is KGHDR, CDR2 SFDVKD. Trimming removed 1 base from V and 8 bases from J; junction bases left unmatched: 8.

The chain has TRBV9 and TRBJ2-3; D may be TRBD1 (6 bases). The CDR3 consists of 15 residues. Germline V gene data show CDR1 as SGDLS and CDR2 as YYNGEE. V was cut by 1 base and J by 3 bases, with 12 bases left in between. The CDR3 sequence is CASSVTGFSTDTQYF. CDR3 DNA: TGTGCCAGCAGCGTAACAGGGTTCAGTACAGATACGCAGTATTTT.

J is TRBJ2-2 and V is TRBV19; D possibly corresponds to TRBD2 (5 bases). In germline, CDR1 is LNHDA, CDR2 SQIVND (reference sequence). V dropped 5 bases and J dropped 0 bases, with 13 bases sitting between them. This CDR3 spans 16 amino acids. CDR3 protein: CASSYVGSANTGELFF. The CDR3 nucleotides are TGTGCCAGTAGTTATGTCGGTAGCGCGAACACCGGGGAGCTGTTTTTT.

The chain uses TRBV7-2 and TRBJ1-5, with a possible D match to TRBD1 (6 bases). The CDR3 totals 15 residues. Germline V lookup: CDR1 SGHTA, CDR2 FQGNSA. V dropped 5 bases and J dropped 7 bases, with 18 bases sitting between them. CDR3 nucleotides: TGTGCCAGCAGCCCGGAGGCAGGGGTTGGGCAGCCCCAGCATTTT. Amino acid sequence: CASSPEAGVGQPQHF. Complete variable domain (other parts from reference TRBV7-2 and TRBJ1-5): GAGVSQSPSNKVTEKGKDVELRCDPISGHTALYWYRQSLGQGLEFLIYFQGNSAPDKSGLPSDRFSAERTGGSVSTLTIQRTQQEDSAVYLCASSPEAGVGQPQHFGDGTRLSIL.

The chain links TRBV7-2 to TRBJ2-5; maybe TRBD2 (5 bases). CDR3 size: 13 residues. V was clipped by 7 bases and J by 1 base, with 10 bases between them. Germline V gene data show CDR1 as SGHTA and CDR2 as FQGNSA. CDR3 in amino acids: CASTGRVQETQYF. DNA for the CDR3: TGTGCCAGCACCGGGCGGGTCCAAGAGACCCAGTACTTC.

The chain employs TRBV7-3 and TRBJ2-5; D is possibly TRBD2 (5 bases). CDR1 and CDR2 from the germline V gene are SGHTA and FQGTGA. V lost 2 bases and J lost 7, with 11 bases in between. This CDR3 region has 13 residues. The CDR3 loop is CASSLSLEGTQYF. DNA of the CDR3: TGTGCCAGCAGCTTATCGCTAGAGGGGACCCAGTACTTC.

The J gene is TRBJ1-1, the V gene TRBV27, with TRBD1 as a possible D gene (5 bases). The CDR3 totals 17 residues. Between the trimmed V and J ends, which lost 3 bases and 1 base, there was a span of 18 bases. CDR1 is MNHEY, CDR2 SMNVEV, per germline (reference sequence). This chain's CDR3 is CASSFLGGGGGNTEAFF. The CDR3 nucleotides read TGTGCCAGCAGTTTCCTCGGGGGGGGAGGAGGGAACACTGAAGCTTTCTTT.

The chain combines TRBV5-1 with TRBJ1-3, with D tentatively TRBD1 (6 bases). This CDR3 region has 13 residues. The V end lost 4 bases, the J end lost 5 bases, and 10 bases lay between the germline ends. Germline CDR1 and CDR2: SGHRS and YFSETQ. The CDR3 spells CASSPQGRNTIYF. The CDR3 DNA is TGCGCCAGCAGCCCCCAGGGGAGAAACACCATATATTTT.

For the CDR3, the DNA is TGTGCCAGTAGTATTAATAGGCAGGGGACAGGCGAGACCCAGTACTTC. Encoded protein: CASSINRQGTGETQYF. The chain has TRBV19 and TRBJ2-5; 8 bases map to TRBD1. This CDR3 contains 16 residues. Germline CDR1 is LNHDA and CDR2 is SQIVND (reference sequence). The J segment lost 5 bases and the V segment lost 3 bases, leaving 11 bases of the junction unmatched.

V usage is TRBV6-5 and J usage is TRBJ1-1; 7 bases match TRBD1. This CDR3 is 13 amino acids long. Germline values: CDR1 MNHEY, CDR2 SVGAGI. With V trimmed by 6 bases and J by 1 base, 2 bases remained unmatched. The chain's CDR3 is CASSNRGNTEAFF. The CDR3, as DNA: TGTGCCAGCAGCAACAGGGGGAACACTGAAGCTTTCTTT.